These 5 T cell receptor beta chains were all obtained from the same sample, sequenced in a study of a mutant IDH1 vaccine in newly diagnosed glioma. Sample time point: week 11, during vaccination. Mutant IDH1 20-mer peptide, at 300 ug, made up each vaccine dose, with topical imiquimod. Profiled with immunoSEQ multiplex PCR; TCRdb holds only in-frame clones, not every one. The sample lists under 65,000 clones; about four fifths were seen once. Antigens of these TCRs are unknown. Source: PBMCs, taken from a glioma patient whose treatment included an IDH1 peptide vaccine. These receptors were taken from a man aged 45-60 years with glioma.

The V call is TRBV15, the J call TRBJ2-1; 14 nucleotides match TRBD2. With V trimmed by 3 bases and J by 8 bases, 9 bases remained unmatched. CDR1 LNHNV and CDR2 YYDKDF come from the germline V gene (reference sequence). The CDR3 is made up of 17 amino acids. This CDR3 reads CATSSSLGTSGSHEQFF. CDR3 DNA sequence: TGTGCCACCAGCAGTTCCCTTGGGACTAGCGGGAGCCATGAGCAGTTCTTC.

The chain is built from TRBV29-1 and TRBJ2-3; D may be TRBD1 (6 bases). The CDR3 is 15 amino acids. V gave up 7 bases and J gave up 0 bases, with 17 bases separating them. Germline V gene data show CDR1 as SQVTM and CDR2 as ANQGSEA. The CDR3 DNA is TGCAGCGGGATCCAGACAGGAGATAGCACAGATACGCAGTATTTT. This translates into CSGIQTGDSTDTQYF.

The V call is TRBV5-4, the J call TRBJ1-2; D remains ambiguous. Trimming took off 0 bases at V and 2 bases at J, with 8 bases between the two ends. CDR3 length equals 14 residues. CDR1 SGHNT and CDR2 YYREEE come from the germline V gene (reference sequence). CDR3 in DNA: TGTGCCAGCAGCTTGGCCGCGGAAAACTATGGCTACACCTTC. This encodes CASSLAAENYGYTF.

Remarks on this clone: At one boundary the junction diverges from the germline segment, which might be a read error. This chain links TRBV7-7 with TRBJ2-1; 13 positions agree with TRBD2. Germline assignment: CDR1 SSHAT and CDR2 FNYEAQ (reference sequence). The CDR3 sequence is 15 residues long. CDR3: CASSSLAGGPGEQFF. The CDR3, as DNA: TGTGCTAGCAGCTCACTAGCGGGAGGGCCGGGTGAGCAGTTCTTC.

This sequence joins TRBV7-9 and TRBJ2-7; 11 positions agree with TRBD2. This CDR3 spans 18 amino acids. Trimming took 5 bases from V and 2 from J; bases not matched to a gene: 14. Germline CDR1 reads SEHNR; CDR2 reads FQNEAQ (reference sequence). The CDR3 is CASSRPATLAGEPYEQYF. The CDR3 coding sequence is TGTGCCAGCAGCCGTCCCGCGACACTAGCGGGGGAGCCCTACGAGCAGTACTTC. Filled out from reference TRBV7-9 and TRBJ2-7, the complete variable domain reads DTGVSQNPRHKITKRGQNVTFRCDPISEHNRLYWYRQTLGQGPEFLTYFQNEAQLEKSRLLSDRFSAERPKGSFSTLEIQRTEQGDSAMYLCASSRPATLAGEPYEQYFGPGTRLTVT.